This T cell receptor (beta chain) was observed in a study of cytomegalovirus exposure and HLA in healthy donors. The PCR had 60 Vbeta and 13 Jbeta primers. Using immunoSEQ multiplex PCR, the repertoire was profiled, and TCRdb retains in-frame clones only, with some absent. The sample yields about 160,000 clones, under 90% seen once. The CDR3 loop spans 14 amino acids. J lost 1 base, V lost 6 bases, and 3 bases had no gene match. CDR1 MNHNS and CDR2 SASEGT come from the germline V gene. V and J are TRBV6-1 and TRBJ1-2; 9 nucleotides align to TRBD1. The clonotype was recovered from a man aged 25-45 years in good health and CMV-seronegative. The specimen sequenced was PBMCs. CDR3 in DNA: TGTGCCAGCAGCCGGGACAGGGATAACTATGGCTACACCTTC. Its translation is CASSRDRDNYGYTF.